This T cell receptor (beta chain) appears in the sequencing data of a study of cytomegalovirus exposure and HLA in healthy donors. Study observations and caveats: An apparent linkage of common viral pathogens to several of the most significant clusters emerged in a later analysis. A prior analysis recorded that most TCR beta V segments were productive about 87% or about 30% of the time. Roughly uniform depth of sequencing across donors was assumed in presence/absence analyses.

Among the donors, all were healthy bone marrow donors. Worth noting for this clone: Its antigen is unknown.

With 7 bases removed from V and 5 bases from J, the gap between germline ends came to 18 bases. The germline V gene encodes CDR1 MNHEY and CDR2 SVGAGI. The CDR3 extends over 14 amino acids. PCR primers comprised 60 Vbeta and 13 Jbeta primers. The method was immunoSEQ multiplex PCR; TCRdb's version includes in-frame clones alone and lacks a portion of them. Of some 190,000 clones in the sample, more than 60% were seen once. The chain combines TRBV6-5 with TRBJ2-7, with unresolved D. This clonotype was sampled from a man aged 18 to 30 in good health and CMV-seronegative. Sequencing was performed on PBMCs. The CDR3 sequence: CASNVDRRGNEQYF. The CDR3, as DNA: TGTGCCAGCAACGTCGATCGTCGAGGAAACGAGCAGTACTTC.